The rows below give T cell receptor beta chains drawn from one sample of a study of post-analysis software for immune sequencing data. TCRdb reanalysed the PCR reads using MiXCR and keeps one entry per CDR3 protein. The sample includes some 240,000 distinct CDR3 sequences, about 38% seen only once; the top ten take more than 4%. The sequencing sample was made of blood. The receptors originated from a girl between 10 and 17 years old with multiple sclerosis. CDR3s include the opening cysteine and the closing phenylalanine or tryptophan. D genes are given only for firm matches. The size entry is marked missing in some rows and otherwise reads once, few, many or a size class.

V,J,D,size,CDR3,DNA
TRBV4-1,TRBJ1-2,NA,many,CASSAPPYGYTF,TGCGCCAGCAGCGCCCCACCCTATGGCTACACCTTC
TRBV27,TRBJ1-4,NA,many,CASSSQGWENEKLFF,TGTGCCAGCAGTTCCCAGGGGTGGGAGAATGAAAAACTGTTTTTT
TRBV5-6,TRBJ2-1,NA,many,CASTLRGARTYNEQFF,TGTGCCAGCACCTTGAGGGGAGCTCGGACCTACAATGAGCAGTTCTTC
TRBV6-5,TRBJ2-7,TRBD2,NA,CASSYILAGGYEQYF,TGTGCCAGCAGTTACATCCTAGCGGGAGGCTACGAGCAGTACTTC
TRBV12-3/TRBV12-4,TRBJ2-7,TRBD1,NA,CASRPGTVISYEQYF,TGTGCCAGCAGGCCCGGGACAGTTATCTCCTACGAGCAGTACTTC
TRBV11-2,TRBJ1-1,NA,many,CASSSPMREKNTEAFF,TGTGCCAGCAGCTCGCCGATGAGGGAAAAGAACACTGAAGCTTTCTTT
TRBV6-5,TRBJ1-1,NA,few,CASSYTWNTEAFF,TGTGCCAGCAGTTACACCTGGAACACTGAAGCTTTCTTT
TRBV12-5,TRBJ1-5,NA,many,CARPDPINQPQHF,TGTGCTCGACCGGACCCCATTAATCAGCCCCAGCATTTT
TRBV20-1,TRBJ2-3,TRBD1,NA,CSAQDRPRGADTRYF,TGCAGTGCCCAGGACAGGCCCAGGGGCGCAGATACGCGGTATTTT
TRBV12-3/TRBV12-4,TRBJ1-5,TRBD1,many,CASRGQGGQPQHF,TGTGCCAGCAGGGGACAGGGGGGCCAGCCCCAGCATTTT
TRBV24-1,TRBJ2-1,TRBD2,many,CATSDLHYAGGPAGEQFF,TGTGCCACCAGTGATTTGCATTACGCGGGAGGGCCAGCGGGTGAGCAGTTCTTC
TRBV5-1,TRBJ2-5,NA,many,CASSLTGLRETQYF,TGCGCCAGCAGCTTGACCGGCCTCAGGGAGACCCAGTACTTC
TRBV27,TRBJ2-7,TRBD1,NA,CASGDRAYEQYF,TGCGCCAGTGGGGACAGGGCGTACGAGCAGTACTTC
TRBV7-2,TRBJ2-1,NA,NA,CAERWAGSYNEQFF,TGTGCAGAGCGCTGGGCGGGGTCGTACAATGAGCAGTTCTTC
TRBV2,TRBJ2-1,NA,many,CASSNPGHQFF,TGTGCCAGCAGCAACCCGGGCCATCAGTTCTTC
TRBV12-3/TRBV12-4,TRBJ2-2,TRBD2,NA,CASSVAGLAGELFF,TGTGCCAGCAGTGTAGCGGGGTTAGCCGGGGAGCTGTTTTTT
TRBV12-3/TRBV12-4,TRBJ2-1,TRBD2,NA,CASSRDYQGEQFF,TGTGCCAGCAGTCGGGACTACCAGGGTGAGCAGTTCTTC
TRBV18,TRBJ1-4,NA,NA,CASSPPGSTNEKLFF,TGTGCCAGCTCACCACCGGGTTCAACTAATGAAAAACTGTTTTTT
TRBV5-6,TRBJ2-7,NA,NA,CASSIGTYEQYF,TGTGCCAGCAGCATAGGGACCTACGAGCAGTACTTC
TRBV3-1,TRBJ2-2,NA,NA,CASSQEGRATSNTGELFF,TGTGCCAGCAGCCAAGAGGGCAGGGCGACTTCGAACACCGGGGAGCTGTTTTTT
TRBV12-3/TRBV12-4,TRBJ2-5,TRBD2,many,CASSQVTSGKAGTQYF,TGTGCCAGCAGCCAAGTAACTAGCGGGAAGGCCGGGACCCAGTACTTC
TRBV29-1,TRBJ1-1,NA,NA,CSGGTGMNTGAFF,TGCAGCGGCGGGACTGGAATGAACACTGGAGCTTTCTTT
TRBV4-1,TRBJ1-2,NA,many,CASSQNKALNYGYTF,TGCGCCAGCAGCCAAAATAAGGCCCTAAACTATGGCTACACCTTC
TRBV5-1,TRBJ2-7,TRBD2,NA,CASSLVRPSGVHGSYEQYF,TGCGCCAGCAGCTTGGTTCGGCCTAGCGGGGTTCATGGCTCCTACGAGCAGTACTTC
TRBV15,TRBJ1-6,TRBD1,NA,CATSRGPDRGPSPLHF,TGTGCCACCAGCAGAGGCCCAGACAGGGGGCCTTCACCCCTCCACTTT
TRBV9,TRBJ1-2,NA,many,CASSVEAALPGGYTF,TGTGCCAGCAGCGTAGAGGCGGCCCTGCCGGGGGGCTACACCTTC
TRBV3-1,TRBJ1-6,NA,many,CASSAAGGNSPLHF,TGTGCCAGCAGCGCCGCCGGCGGTAATTCACCCCTCCACTTT
TRBV7-2,TRBJ1-1,NA,NA,CASSLAPNTEAFF,TGTGCCAGCAGCTTAGCGCCGAACACTGAAGCTTTCTTT